The next 21 T cell receptor beta chains were all read from a single sample in a study of Tregs in tolerant kidney transplant recipients. The assay was immunoSEQ multiplex PCR, and TCRdb's table has in-frame clones only and misses some. The sample lists approximately 93,000 clones; roughly 93% were seen once. Sequencing used CD4+ T cells from blood, obtained before the transplant. The receptors here all came from a human donor who received a combined kidney and bone marrow transplant.

The chain links TRBV7-2 to TRBJ2-2; the D gene is possibly TRBD2 (7 bases). Trimming shortened V by 1 base and J by 3 bases, and 12 bases separated the two germline ends. Germline CDR1 reads SGHTA; CDR2 reads FQGNSA. CDR3 length: 16 amino acids. The CDR3 sequence is CASSLERRGHTGELFF. The CDR3 bases are TGTGCCAGCAGCTTAGAACGGCGGGGGCACACCGGGGAGCTGTTTTTT.

The rearrangement joins TRBV11-1 to TRBJ2-1, with TRBD1 matching over 8 bases. The CDR3 spans 15 residues. V lost 2 bases to trimming and J lost 5 bases; unmatched junction nucleotides: 5. Germline CDR1 is SGHAT and CDR2 is FQDESV (reference sequence). In DNA form, the CDR3 reads TGTGCCAGCAGCTTAAGATTGACAGGGGACAATGAGCAGTTCTTC. Protein product: CASSLRLTGDNEQFF.

The chain carries TRBV15 and TRBJ1-2, with TRBD1 identical over 7 bases. Trimming cost V 0 bases and J 2 bases; bases outside gene matches: 3. Germline V CDR1 and CDR2: LNHNV, YYDKDF (reference sequence). CDR3 size: 15 residues. CDR3: CATSRDGDRNYGYTF. The DNA for the CDR3 is TGTGCCACCAGCAGAGATGGGGACAGAAACTATGGCTACACCTTC.

This chain uses TRBV11-3 with TRBJ2-5; D is perhaps TRBD1 (6 bases). Germline V CDR1 and CDR2: SGHNT, YENEEA. This CDR3 contains 16 residues. V was shortened by 1 base and J by 2 bases, with 14 bases between the two germline ends. CDR3 region: CASSLGAQGPQETQYF. CDR3 DNA: TGTGCCAGCAGCTTAGGGGCACAGGGTCCACAAGAGACCCAGTACTTC.

The rearrangement links TRBV11-2 to TRBJ2-7; the D gene is possibly TRBD1 (6 bases). The CDR3 length is 14 residues. V lost 5 bases and J 4 bases, leaving 15 bases between the germline ends. Per the germline V gene, CDR1 is SGHAT and CDR2 is FQNNGV. DNA for the CDR3: TGTGCCAGCAGCGAAAGGACAGTTTCGTACGAGCAGTACTTC. Protein product: CASSERTVSYEQYF. The variable domain in full, completed from reference TRBV11-2 and TRBJ2-7, reads EAGVAQSPRYKIIEKRQSVAFWCNPISGHATLYWYQQILGQGPKLLIQFQNNGVVDDSQLPKDRFSAERLKGVDSTLKIQPAKLEDSAVYLCASSERTVSYEQYFGPGTRLTVT.

The V and J genes are TRBV2 and TRBJ1-4, with D possibly being TRBD1 (6 bases). Germline CDR1 and CDR2: SNHLY and FYNNEI. The CDR3 totals 14 residues. V was trimmed by 5 bases and J by 8 bases, leaving 15 bases between them. CDR3 DNA sequence: TGTGCCAGCAGTCGACAGGTTTCAGGGGAAAAACTGTTTTTT. This codes for CASSRQVSGEKLFF.

V and J are TRBV5-1 and TRBJ2-1; TRBD1 agrees at 9 bases. Germline CDR1 and CDR2: SGHRS and YFSETQ. The J segment lost 0 bases and the V segment lost 3 bases, leaving 4 bases of the junction unmatched. CDR3 size: 16 residues. CDR3 DNA sequence: TGCGCCAGCAGCTCACAGGGGGCCGGCTCCTACAATGAGCAGTTCTTC. Translated: CASSSQGAGSYNEQFF.

The chain has TRBV5-6 and TRBJ2-3; D is unclear. The CDR3 has 13 residues. Looked up from germline, CDR1 is SGHDT and CDR2 is YYEEEE. Trimming stripped 4 bases from V and 0 bases from J, with 6 bases between. The CDR3 DNA reads TGTGCCAGCAGCATCCTGAGCACAGATACGCAGTATTTT. Translation: CASSILSTDTQYF.

This chain connects TRBV19 to TRBJ1-2; 8 nucleotides agree with TRBD1. The CDR3 is 15 residues long. V lost 4 bases to trimming and J lost 0 bases; unmatched junction nucleotides: 4. CDR1 and CDR2 (germline): LNHDA, SQIVND (reference sequence). The CDR3: CASSRGTGSNYGYTF. Here the CDR3 DNA reads TGTGCCAGTAGTAGGGGGACAGGATCTAACTATGGCTACACCTTC.

The rearrangement joins TRBV28 to TRBJ2-6; D possibly corresponds to TRBD1 (5 bases). The CDR3 is 15 amino acids. Looked up from germline, CDR1 is MDHEN and CDR2 is SYDVKM. V was shortened by 3 bases and J by 2 bases, with 8 bases between the two germline ends. CDR3 DNA: TGTGCCAGCAGTTTCCAAGGGGCTGGGGCCAACGTCCTGACTTTC. This translates into CASSFQGAGANVLTF.

This rearrangement joins TRBV7-3 to TRBJ1-2; a possible D gene is TRBD1 (5 bases). CDR3 size: 13 residues. Per the germline V gene, CDR1 is SGHTA and CDR2 is FQGTGA. Trimming pared 4 bases from V and 8 bases from J, leaving 14 bases between. The CDR3 reads CASSSPLGGGYTF. CDR3 nucleotide sequence: TGTGCCAGCAGCTCACCCTTGGGGGGGGGCTACACCTTC.

The gene calls are TRBV29-1 and TRBJ1-1, with a possible D match to TRBD1 (6 bases). The CDR3 contains 11 residues. Germline loops: CDR1 SQVTM, CDR2 ANQGSEA. Trimming removed 5 bases from V and 8 bases from J, with 12 bases in between. The CDR3 sequence is CSVQGHREAFF. CDR3 coding DNA: TGCAGCGTTCAGGGGCATAGGGAAGCTTTCTTT.

J is TRBJ2-1 and V is TRBV28; D call uncertain. Germline loops: CDR1 MDHEN, CDR2 SYDVKM. The CDR3 covers 16 residues. Trimming stripped 1 base from V and 2 bases from J, with 12 bases between. The CDR3 nucleotides are TGTGCCAGCAGTTTATATCCGAGGTCAGCCTACAATGAGCAGTTCTTC. Its protein is CASSLYPRSAYNEQFF.

This sequence joins TRBV7-3 and TRBJ2-3; TRBD2 matches at 7 bases. Germline loops: CDR1 SGHTA, CDR2 FQGTGA. The V gene end was trimmed by 6 bases and the J gene end by 4 bases; junction bases not matched to a gene: 7. The CDR3 loop spans 14 amino acids. CDR3: CASRFMTSSDTQYF. The CDR3 nucleotides are TGTGCCAGCAGGTTTATGACTAGCTCAGATACGCAGTATTTT.

This clone came up once. The rearrangement joins TRBV30 to TRBJ1-5; TRBD1 might be the D (5 bases). This CDR3 has 13 residues. Germline CDR1 and CDR2: GTSNPN and SVGIG (reference sequence). V dropped 4 bases and J dropped 4 bases, with 11 bases sitting between them. In nucleotides, the CDR3 is TGTGCCTGGACTAAAGACAGAAATCAGCCCCAGCATTTT. This codes for CAWTKDRNQPQHF. Drawing the rest from reference TRBV30 and TRBJ1-5, the complete variable domain is SQTIHQWPATLVQPVGSPLSLECTVEGTSNPNLYWYRQAAGRGLQLLFYSVGIGQISSEVPQNLSASRPQDRQFILSSKKLLLSDSGFYLCAWTKDRNQPQHFGDGTRLSIL.

This chain uses TRBV5-1 with TRBJ1-2; tentative D call: TRBD1 (5 bases). Germline V gives CDR1 SGHRS, CDR2 YFSETQ. Trimming stripped 1 base from V and 6 bases from J, with 7 bases between. The CDR3 is made up of 12 amino acids. The CDR3 DNA follows: TGCGCCAGCAGCTTGTGGGGCAATGGCTACACCTTC. It is translated as CASSLWGNGYTF.

This sequence joins TRBV27 and TRBJ2-5, with TRBD2 matching over 10 bases. Trimming at V came to 7 bases and at J to 5 bases, leaving 7 bases not matched to a gene. The CDR3 has 14 residues. The germline V gene encodes CDR1 MNHEY and CDR2 SMNVEV (reference sequence). CDR3 sequence (DNA): TGTGCCAGCATGAGCGGGGGGGCCCAGGAGACCCAGTACTTC. This sequence encodes CASMSGGAQETQYF.

The chain uses TRBV6-6 and TRBJ2-7; 7 positions match TRBD1. This CDR3 region has 13 residues. Trimming took 5 bases from V and 4 from J; bases not matched to a gene: 5. CDR1 is MNHNY, CDR2 SVGAGI, per germline (reference sequence). CDR3 sequence: CASSPGTVYEQYF. In nucleotides, the CDR3 is TGTGCCAGCAGTCCCGGGACAGTTTACGAGCAGTACTTC.

The chain recombines TRBV11-2 with TRBJ2-7, with a possible D match to TRBD1 (5 bases). From germline, CDR1 is SGHAT and CDR2 FQNNGV. Between the trimmed V and J ends, which lost 2 bases and 1 base, there was a span of 12 bases. The CDR3 contains 15 residues. The CDR3 bases are TGTGCCAGCAGCTTACTGGCAGGGCTGTCCTACGAGCAGTACTTC. Its translation: CASSLLAGLSYEQYF.

This clone came up once. The J gene is TRBJ2-1, the V gene TRBV5-1, with 13 nucleotides matching TRBD2. In germline, CDR1 is SGHRS, CDR2 YFSETQ. CDR3 length equals 17 residues. The trim removed 3 bases at V and 8 bases at J, leaving 11 bases unmatched. The CDR3 DNA follows: TGCGCCAGCAGCTACGCTCAACTAGCGGGGGGGATCTATGAGCAGTTCTTC. This translates into CASSYAQLAGGIYEQFF. The full variable domain, with the rest looked up from reference TRBV5-1 and TRBJ2-1, is KAGVTQTPRYLIKTRGQQVTLSCSPISGHRSVSWYQQTPGQGLQFLFEYFSETQRNKGNFPGRFSGRQFSNSRSEMNVSTLELGDSALYLCASSYAQLAGGIYEQFFGPGTRLTVL.

The chain carries TRBV7-2 and TRBJ2-3; 7 nucleotides agree with TRBD2. Germline-derived CDR1 and CDR2 are SGHTA and FQGNSA. Trimming cost V 1 base and J 5 bases; bases outside gene matches: 3. The CDR3 has 14 amino acids. CDR3 coding DNA: TGTGCCAGCAGCTTAGGAGCTAGCGGAGATACGCAGTATTTT. It specifies CASSLGASGDTQYF.